The 4 T cell receptor beta chains listed next were all sequenced from one sample in a study of blood T cell repertoires in COVID-19. Repertoires were generated with immunoSEQ multiplex PCR, while TCRdb's copy carries only in-frame clones and drops some. This table holds about 110,000 clones, 70% to 90% found once. Sequences were obtained from peripheral blood. These TCRs come from a woman in her forties or fifties with acute or convalescent COVID-19.

This rearrangement joins TRBV15 to TRBJ2-7, with D possibly matching TRBD2 (6 bases). This CDR3 contains 14 residues. CDR1 and CDR2 from the germline V gene are LNHNV and YYDKDF (reference sequence). V was pared by 0 bases and J by 6 bases, with 12 bases between. CDR3 protein: CATSRDNGGGEQYF. The CDR3 DNA reads TGTGCCACCAGCAGAGATAATGGGGGAGGCGAGCAGTACTTC.

CDR3 sequence reads: CASSRNSGGSTDTQYF. The CDR3 coding sequence is TGTGCCAGCAGCCGAAACAGCGGGGGGAGCACAGATACGCAGTATTTT. This chain links TRBV11-2 with TRBJ2-3; 9 bases map to TRBD2. Trimming at V came to 5 bases and at J to 0 bases, leaving 6 bases not matched to a gene. Germline lookup yields CDR1 SGHAT and CDR2 FQNNGV. CDR3 length equals 16 residues. The whole variable domain, remainder taken from reference TRBV11-2 and TRBJ2-3, is EAGVAQSPRYKIIEKRQSVAFWCNPISGHATLYWYQQILGQGPKLLIQFQNNGVVDDSQLPKDRFSAERLKGVDSTLKIQPAKLEDSAVYLCASSRNSGGSTDTQYFGPGTRLTVL.

This chain connects TRBV12-3 or TRBV12-4 to TRBJ1-1; no definite D call. This CDR3 region has 13 residues. The V end was cut by 4 bases, the J end by 10 bases, with 16 bases between. In DNA, the CDR3 is TGTGCCAGCAGTTCCGCAGCAACCCGGGGAGCTTTCTTT. This encodes CASSSAATRGAFF.

The chain uses TRBV19 and TRBJ1-2; no clear D. Between the trimmed V and J ends, which lost 1 base and 7 bases, there was a span of 10 bases. The CDR3 covers 13 residues. CDR1 and CDR2 from the germline V gene are LNHDA and SQIVND (reference sequence). CDR3: CASSIARVGGYTF. Written as DNA, the CDR3 is TGTGCCAGTAGTATAGCCCGGGTAGGTGGCTACACCTTC.